These T cell receptor beta chains were read from a single sample in a study of OX40 agonist ivuxolimab in advanced cancers. Produced via immunoSEQ multiplex PCR; TCRdb's table is partial and in-frame only. The table lists approximately 110,000 clones, about nine tenths of them singletons. This sample comprised CD4+ or CD8+ T cells sorted from blood, obtained in a trial of the OX40 agonist ivuxolimab. The source of these receptors is an adult with an advanced solid tumor such as melanoma, head and neck, liver or kidney cancer. Both conserved end residues are part of each CDR3. The D gene is left open where the match is weak. Some rows have no size entry. The others give once, few or many, or a class for an expanded clone.

14,TRBJ2-2,-,-,TRBV2,CASQGRRDTGELFF,TGTGCCTCCCAGGGACGGAGGGACACCGGGGAGCTGTTTTTT
16,TRBJ2-2,-,TRBD1,TRBV5-1,CASSSRQGSNTGELFF,TGCGCCAGCAGCTCCCGACAGGGGTCGAACACCGGGGAGCTGTTTTTT
15,TRBJ2-1,-,TRBD2,TRBV19,CASSTAGGVINEQFF,TGTGCCAGTAGTACGGCGGGAGGGGTAATCAATGAGCAGTTCTTC
14,TRBJ2-3,-,-,TRBV11-1,CASSPLSSTDTQYF,TGTGCCAGCAGCCCCCTCTCTAGCACAGATACGCAGTATTTT
14,TRBJ1-5,-,-,TRBV4-3,CASSPDSQVGTQHF,TGCGCCAGCAGCCCAGACAGTCAGGTAGGGACCCAGCATTTT
15,TRBJ2-6,-,-,TRBV5-4,CASSLRGSGANVLTF,TGTGCCAGCAGCTTAAGAGGCTCTGGGGCCAACGTCCTGACTTTC
14,TRBJ1-1,-,-,TRBV30,CAWSGSTMNTEAFF,TGTGCCTGGAGTGGAAGTACCATGAACACTGAAGCTTTCTTT
16,TRBJ2-1,few,-,TRBV19,CASSIWSRGGYNEQFF,TGTGCCAGTAGTATTTGGTCCAGGGGGGGGTACAATGAGCAGTTCTTC
16,TRBJ2-2,-,-,TRBV5-4,CASSLHSSPFTGELFF,TGTGCCAGCAGCTTGCACTCTAGCCCGTTCACCGGGGAGCTGTTTTTT
15,TRBJ2-7,-,TRBD1,TRBV7-2,CASSSSTGLAYEQYF,TGTGCCAGCAGCAGCTCGACAGGGTTAGCCTACGAGCAGTACTTC
18,TRBJ1-1,-,-,TRBV21-1,CASSPQRRVDRGDTEAFF,TGTGCCAGCAGCCCTCAAAGGCGGGTGGACAGGGGCGACACTGAAGCTTTCTTT
15,TRBJ1-4,-,-,TRBV11-1,CASSPGSATNEKLFF,TGTGCCAGCAGCCCCGGGTCCGCAACTAATGAAAAACTGTTTTTT
15,TRBJ2-2,-,TRBD1,TRBV2,CASSEGTGVTGELFF,TGTGCCAGCAGTGAAGGGACAGGGGTAACCGGGGAGCTGTTTTTT
11,TRBJ1-1,-,-,TRBV6-1,CASSYATEAFF,TGTGCCAGCAGTTACGCCACTGAAGCTTTCTTT
12,TRBJ2-1,-,-,TRBV9,CASSVDVNEQFF,TGTGCCAGCAGCGTAGACGTGAATGAGCAGTTCTTC
14,TRBJ1-4,-,TRBD1,TRBV5-1,CASSRDRGGEKLFF,TGCGCCAGCAGCAGGGACAGGGGAGGTGAAAAACTGTTTTTT
17,TRBJ2-1,few,TRBD2,TRBV27,CASSEGQGSGVEGEQFF,TGTGCCAGCAGTGAGGGGCAAGGTAGCGGGGTTGAAGGTGAGCAGTTCTTC
15,TRBJ2-1,-,TRBD2,TRBV5-1,CASSTTSGSSNEQFF,TGCGCCAGCAGCACGACTAGCGGATCGTCCAATGAGCAGTTCTTC
13,TRBJ1-1,-,-,TRBV30,CAWSSQSTEEAFF,TGTGCCTGGAGTTCCCAATCGACCGAGGAAGCTTTCTTT
16,TRBJ2-3,-,TRBD2,TRBV5-6,CASSLMGTTTTDTQYF,TGTGCCAGCAGCTTGATGGGGACTACAACCACAGATACGCAGTATTTT
16,TRBJ1-5,-,-,TRBV10-3,CAISEYGTDSNQPQHF,TGTGCCATCAGTGAGTATGGGACTGATAGCAATCAGCCCCAGCATTTT
13,TRBJ2-7,-,TRBD2,TRBV7-9,CASSSSGGYEQYF,TGTGCCAGCAGTTCTAGCGGGGGCTACGAGCAGTACTTC
14,TRBJ2-6,-,-,TRBV27,CASSLGWGANVLTF,TGTGCCAGCAGTTTAGGCTGGGGGGCCAACGTCCTGACTTTC
15,TRBJ2-1,-,TRBD2,TRBV6-5,CASSYDGTIYNEQFF,TGTGCCAGCAGTTACGATGGGACTATCTACAATGAGCAGTTCTTC
15,TRBJ1-2,-,-,TRBV27,CASSPNRQFNYGYTF,TGTGCCAGCAGTCCAAACCGCCAGTTTAACTATGGCTACACCTTC
13,TRBJ1-1,-,-,TRBV7-3,CASSLVTNTEAFF,TGTGCCAGCAGCTTGGTTACAAACACTGAAGCTTTCTTT
15,TRBJ2-3,-,-,TRBV2,CASSERASSTDTQYF,TGTGCCAGCAGTGAGCGGGCGTCTAGCACAGATACGCAGTATTTT
14,TRBJ2-7,-,-,TRBV9,CASSVEERFYEQYF,TGTGCCAGCAGCGTAGAGGAGAGATTCTACGAGCAGTACTTC